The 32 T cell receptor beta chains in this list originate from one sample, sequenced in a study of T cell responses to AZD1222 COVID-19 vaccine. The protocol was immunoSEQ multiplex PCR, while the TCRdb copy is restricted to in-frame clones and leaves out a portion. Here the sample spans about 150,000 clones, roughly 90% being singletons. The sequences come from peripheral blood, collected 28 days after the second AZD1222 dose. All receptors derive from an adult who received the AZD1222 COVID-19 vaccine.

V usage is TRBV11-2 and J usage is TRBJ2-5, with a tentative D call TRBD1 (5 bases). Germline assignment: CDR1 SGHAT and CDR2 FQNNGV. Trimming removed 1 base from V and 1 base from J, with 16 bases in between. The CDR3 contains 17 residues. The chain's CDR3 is CASSLAGRDKFQETQYF. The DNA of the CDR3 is TGTGCCAGCAGCTTAGCGGGCAGGGATAAGTTCCAAGAGACCCAGTACTTC.

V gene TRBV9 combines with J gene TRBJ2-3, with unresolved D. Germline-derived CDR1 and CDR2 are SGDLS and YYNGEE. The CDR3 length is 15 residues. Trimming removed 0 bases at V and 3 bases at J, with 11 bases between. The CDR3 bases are TGTGCCAGCAGCGTAGTCGTGGGTAGAACAGATACGCAGTATTTT. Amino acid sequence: CASSVVVGRTDTQYF.

For the CDR3, the DNA is TGTGCCAGCAGCCGCGCGGAGAGGTTTGAAGCTTTCTTT. As protein: CASSRAERFEAFF. The V gene is TRBV6-2 or TRBV6-3, the J gene TRBJ1-1; D is ambiguous. The CDR3 is made up of 13 amino acids. Germline assignment: CDR1 MNHEY and CDR2 SVGEGT. V gave up 6 bases and J gave up 7 bases, with 15 bases separating them.

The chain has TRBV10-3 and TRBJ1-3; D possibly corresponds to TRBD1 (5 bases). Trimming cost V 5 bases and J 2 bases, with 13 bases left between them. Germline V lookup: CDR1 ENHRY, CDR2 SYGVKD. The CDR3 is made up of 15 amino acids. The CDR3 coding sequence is TGTGCCATCAGTCAGGCAGGGTATGCTGGAAACACCATATATTTT. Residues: CAISQAGYAGNTIYF.

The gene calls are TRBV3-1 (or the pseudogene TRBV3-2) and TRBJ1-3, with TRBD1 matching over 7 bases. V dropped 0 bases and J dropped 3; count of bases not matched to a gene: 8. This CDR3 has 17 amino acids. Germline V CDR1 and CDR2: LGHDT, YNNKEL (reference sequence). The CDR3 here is CASSQESGGLGGNTIYF. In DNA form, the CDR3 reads TGTGCCAGCAGCCAAGAATCAGGGGGGCTCGGTGGAAACACCATATATTTT.

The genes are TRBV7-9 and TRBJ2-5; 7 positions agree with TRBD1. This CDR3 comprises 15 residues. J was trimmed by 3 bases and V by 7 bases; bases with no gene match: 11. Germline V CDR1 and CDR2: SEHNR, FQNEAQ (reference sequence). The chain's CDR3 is CASNSVDRLKETQYF. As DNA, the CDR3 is TGTGCCAGCAACTCAGTGGACAGGTTAAAAGAGACCCAGTACTTC.

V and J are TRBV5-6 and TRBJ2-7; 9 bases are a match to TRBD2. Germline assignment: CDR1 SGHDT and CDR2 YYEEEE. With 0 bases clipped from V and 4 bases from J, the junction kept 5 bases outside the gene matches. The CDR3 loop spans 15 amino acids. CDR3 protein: CASSLGSAGGYEQYF. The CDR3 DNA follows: TGTGCCAGCAGCTTGGGATCCGCGGGAGGGTACGAGCAGTACTTC.

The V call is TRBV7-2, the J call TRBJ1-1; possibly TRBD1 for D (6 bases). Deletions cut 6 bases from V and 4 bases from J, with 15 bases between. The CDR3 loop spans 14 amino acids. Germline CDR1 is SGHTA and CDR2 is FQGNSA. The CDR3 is CASRMAGGRTEAFF. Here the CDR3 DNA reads TGTGCCAGCAGGATGGCCGGGGGGCGCACTGAAGCTTTCTTT.

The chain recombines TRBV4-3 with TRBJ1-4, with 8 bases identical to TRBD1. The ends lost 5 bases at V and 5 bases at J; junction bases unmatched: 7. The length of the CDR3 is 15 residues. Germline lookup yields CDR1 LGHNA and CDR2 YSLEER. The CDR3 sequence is CASSDPGQENEKLFF. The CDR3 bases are TGCGCCAGCAGCGATCCGGGACAGGAAAATGAAAAACTGTTTTTT.

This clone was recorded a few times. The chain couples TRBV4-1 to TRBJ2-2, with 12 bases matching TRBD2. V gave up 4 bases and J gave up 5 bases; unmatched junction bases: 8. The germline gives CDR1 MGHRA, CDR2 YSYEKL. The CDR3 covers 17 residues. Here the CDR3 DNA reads TGCGCCAGCAGCCTTCCTAGCGGGAGGGCCGATACCGGGGAGCTGTTTTTT. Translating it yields CASSLPSGRADTGELFF.

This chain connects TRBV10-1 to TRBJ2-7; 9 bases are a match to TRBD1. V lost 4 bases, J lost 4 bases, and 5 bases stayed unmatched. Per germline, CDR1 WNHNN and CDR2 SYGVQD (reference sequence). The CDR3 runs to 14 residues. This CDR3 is CASSAGTGTYEQYF. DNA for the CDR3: TGCGCCAGCAGTGCTGGGACAGGGACGTACGAGCAGTACTTC.

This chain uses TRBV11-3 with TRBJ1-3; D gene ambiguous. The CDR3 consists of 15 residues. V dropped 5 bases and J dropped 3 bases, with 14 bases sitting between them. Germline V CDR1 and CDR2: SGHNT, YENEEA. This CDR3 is CASSRRTFSGNTIYF. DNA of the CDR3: TGTGCCAGCAGCCGGCGGACTTTTAGTGGAAACACCATATATTTT.

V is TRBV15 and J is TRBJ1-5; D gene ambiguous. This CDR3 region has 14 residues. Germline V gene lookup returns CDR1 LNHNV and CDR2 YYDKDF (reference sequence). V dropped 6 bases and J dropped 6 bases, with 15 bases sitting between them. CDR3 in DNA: TGTGCCACCAGATTGGCTAGGGAAACTCAGCCCCAGCATTTT. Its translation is CATRLARETQPQHF. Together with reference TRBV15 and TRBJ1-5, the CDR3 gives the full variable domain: DAMVIQNPRYQVTQFGKPVTLSCSQTLNHNVMYWYQQKSSQAPKLLFHYYDKDFNNEADTPDNFQSRRPNTSFCFLDIRSPGLGDTAMYLCATRLARETQPQHFGDGTRLSIL.

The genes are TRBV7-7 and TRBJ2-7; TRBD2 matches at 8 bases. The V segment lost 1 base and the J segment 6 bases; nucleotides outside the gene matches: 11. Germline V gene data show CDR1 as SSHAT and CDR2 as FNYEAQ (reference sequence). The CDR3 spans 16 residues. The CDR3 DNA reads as TGTGCCAGCAGCTTAGGAAAGGGTAGCGGGATAGGCGAGCAGTACTTC. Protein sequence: CASSLGKGSGIGEQYF.

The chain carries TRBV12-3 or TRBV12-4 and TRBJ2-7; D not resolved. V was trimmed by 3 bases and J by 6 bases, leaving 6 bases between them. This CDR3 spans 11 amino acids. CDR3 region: CASSLAGEQYF. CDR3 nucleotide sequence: TGTGCCAGCAGTTTGGCAGGCGAGCAGTACTTC.

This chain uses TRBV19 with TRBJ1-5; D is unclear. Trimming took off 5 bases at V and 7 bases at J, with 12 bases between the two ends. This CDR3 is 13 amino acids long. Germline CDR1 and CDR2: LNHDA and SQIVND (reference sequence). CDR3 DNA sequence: TGTGCCAGTAGTCCTATAGTTCAGCAGCCCCAGCATTTT. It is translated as CASSPIVQQPQHF.

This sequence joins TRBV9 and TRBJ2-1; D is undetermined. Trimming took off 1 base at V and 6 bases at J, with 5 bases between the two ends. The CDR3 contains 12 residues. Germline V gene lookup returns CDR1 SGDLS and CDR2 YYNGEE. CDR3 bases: TGTGCCAGCAGCGTAATGGGCAATGAGCAGTTCTTC. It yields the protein CASSVMGNEQFF.

CDR3 sequence: CASSLRGAGELFF. CDR3 sequence (DNA): TGCGCCAGCAGCTTGAGGGGGGCCGGGGAGCTGTTTTTT. V gene TRBV5-1 combines with J gene TRBJ2-2; tentatively, D is TRBD1 or TRBD2 (6 bases each). Per germline, CDR1 SGHRS and CDR2 YFSETQ. V gave up 1 base and J gave up 6 bases, with 7 bases separating them. There are 13 residues in the CDR3. The variable domain in full, with the rest retrieved from reference TRBV5-1 and TRBJ2-2, is KAGVTQTPRYLIKTRGQQVTLSCSPISGHRSVSWYQQTPGQGLQFLFEYFSETQRNKGNFPGRFSGRQFSNSRSEMNVSTLELGDSALYLCASSLRGAGELFFGEGSRLTVL.

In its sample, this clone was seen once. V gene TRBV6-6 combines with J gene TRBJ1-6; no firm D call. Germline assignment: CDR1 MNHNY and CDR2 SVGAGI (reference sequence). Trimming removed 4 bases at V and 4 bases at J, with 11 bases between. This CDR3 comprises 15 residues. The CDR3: CASSFAGSYNSPLHF. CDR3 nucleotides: TGTGCCAGCAGTTTCGCAGGATCATATAATTCACCCCTCCACTTT.

The CDR3 DNA reads as TGCAGCGTTGCCGGGTTTGTCACTGAAGCTTTCTTT. Its translation: CSVAGFVTEAFF. The chain couples TRBV29-1 to TRBJ1-1; D remains ambiguous. V was pared by 4 bases and J by 4 bases, with 10 bases between. CDR1 is SQVTM and CDR2 is ANQGSEA in the germline V gene. The CDR3 sequence is 12 residues long.

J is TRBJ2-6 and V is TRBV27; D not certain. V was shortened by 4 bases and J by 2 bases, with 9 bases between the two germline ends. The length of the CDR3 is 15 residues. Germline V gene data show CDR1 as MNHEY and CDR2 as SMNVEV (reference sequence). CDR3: CASSSPPTGANVLTF. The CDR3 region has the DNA TGTGCCAGCAGTTCTCCCCCAACTGGGGCCAACGTCCTGACTTTC.

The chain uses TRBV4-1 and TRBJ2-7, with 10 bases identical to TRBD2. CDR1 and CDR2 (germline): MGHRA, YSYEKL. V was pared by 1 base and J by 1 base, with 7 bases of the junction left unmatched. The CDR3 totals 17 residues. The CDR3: CASSQVISGRLSYEQYF. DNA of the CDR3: TGCGCCAGCAGCCAAGTTATTAGCGGGAGGCTATCCTACGAGCAGTACTTC.

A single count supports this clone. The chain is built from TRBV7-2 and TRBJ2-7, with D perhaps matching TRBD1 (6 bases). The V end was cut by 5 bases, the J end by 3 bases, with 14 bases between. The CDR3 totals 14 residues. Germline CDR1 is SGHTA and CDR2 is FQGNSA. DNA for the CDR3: TGTGCCAGCAGCATCGGACAGATTGACTACGAGCAGTACTTC. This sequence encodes CASSIGQIDYEQYF.

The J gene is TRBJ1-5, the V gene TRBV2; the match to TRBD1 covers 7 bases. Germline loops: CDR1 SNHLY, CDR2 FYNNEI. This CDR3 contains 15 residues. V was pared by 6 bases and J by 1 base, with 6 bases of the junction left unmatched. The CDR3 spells CASREQGKSNQPQHF. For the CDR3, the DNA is TGTGCCAGCAGGGAACAGGGGAAGAGCAATCAGCCCCAGCATTTT.

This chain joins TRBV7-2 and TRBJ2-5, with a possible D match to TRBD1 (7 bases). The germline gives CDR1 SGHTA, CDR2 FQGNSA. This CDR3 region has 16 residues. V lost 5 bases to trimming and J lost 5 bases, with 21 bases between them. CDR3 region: CASSKLGRGDGETQYF. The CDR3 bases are TGTGCCAGCAGCAAACTGGGCAGGGGGGATGGGGAGACCCAGTACTTC.

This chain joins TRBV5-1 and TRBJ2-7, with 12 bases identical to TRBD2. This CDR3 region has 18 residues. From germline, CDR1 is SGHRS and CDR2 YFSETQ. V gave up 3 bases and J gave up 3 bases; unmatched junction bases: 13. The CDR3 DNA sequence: TGCGCCAGCAGCTGTACTAGCGGGAGGATGGAAAATTTCTACGAGCAGTACTTC. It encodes CASSCTSGRMENFYEQYF.

CDR3 DNA sequence: TGTGCCAGCAGCTTAGATATCCAGGCTAATTCACCCCTCCACTTT. Its translation is CASSLDIQANSPLHF. The J gene is TRBJ1-6, the V gene TRBV7-8; D uncertain. V was pared by 1 base and J by 6 bases, with 10 bases between. Germline loops: CDR1 SGHVS, CDR2 FQNEAQ. The CDR3 is 15 residues long.

The CDR3 coding sequence is TGTGCCAGCAGCCCCAGCTCCTATAATTCACCCCTCCACTTT. Amino acids: CASSPSSYNSPLHF. V gene TRBV27 combines with J gene TRBJ1-6; D gene uncertain. The CDR3 runs 14 residues. CDR1 and CDR2 (germline): MNHEY, SMNVEV (reference sequence). V lost 6 bases, J lost 0 bases, and 6 bases lay in between.

CDR3 residues: CASSEWDFTDTQYF. DNA of the CDR3: TGCGCCAGCAGTGAGTGGGATTTTACAGATACGCAGTATTTT. The chain has TRBV10-1 and TRBJ2-3; D remains ambiguous. Germline V gene data show CDR1 as WNHNN and CDR2 as SYGVQD (reference sequence). V was cut by 1 base and J by 3 bases, with 8 bases left in between. CDR3 length: 14 amino acids.

The CDR3 DNA is TGTGCCAGCAGGGCCCCCGGGACACCTGGAAACACCATATATTTT. Translated, it gives CASRAPGTPGNTIYF. This chain connects TRBV6-5 to TRBJ1-3, with D possibly matching TRBD1 (6 bases). The V and J ends lost 6 bases and 2 bases respectively, with 14 bases between them. In germline, CDR1 is MNHEY, CDR2 SVGAGI. The CDR3 spans 15 residues.

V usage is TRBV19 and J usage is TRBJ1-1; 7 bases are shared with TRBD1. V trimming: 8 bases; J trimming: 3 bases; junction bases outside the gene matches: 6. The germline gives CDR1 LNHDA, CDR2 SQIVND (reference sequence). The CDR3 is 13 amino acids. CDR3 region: CASQDRMYTEAFF. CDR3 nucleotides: TGTGCCAGTCAGGACAGGATGTACACTGAAGCTTTCTTT. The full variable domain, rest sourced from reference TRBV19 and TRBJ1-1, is DGGITQSPKYLFRKEGQNVTLSCEQNLNHDAMYWYRQDPGQGLRLIYYSQIVNDFQKGDIAEGYSVSREKKESFPLTVTSAQKNPTAFYLCASQDRMYTEAFFGQGTRLTVV.

Written as DNA, the CDR3 is TGTGCCAGCAGTTCGGGACTAGTGTTATACGAGCAGTACTTC. Protein: CASSSGLVLYEQYF. This chain uses TRBV28 with TRBJ2-7; TRBD2 matches at 8 bases. Unmatched junction bases numbered 6, after V lost 4 bases and J lost 4 bases. Germline lookup yields CDR1 MDHEN and CDR2 SYDVKM. The CDR3 has 14 residues.